Listed below are T cell receptor beta chains from one sample, sequenced in a study of T-cell reconstitution after alpha-beta-depleted transplantation in children. TCRdb ran MiXCR on the PCR reads and lists one entry per CDR3 protein. The sample shows 610,000 or so distinct CDR3 sequences, approximately 30% of them seen only once. Sequenced here: PBMCs, sampled before TCRalphabeta/CD19-depleted stem cell transplant. Receptors were obtained from a boy less than two years old with Wiskott-Aldrich syndrome, due to receive a stem cell transplant. Both conserved end residues are part of each CDR3. The D gene is left open where the match is weak. Not every row has a clone size; where given, it reads once, few, many or a size class.

NA	TRBV29-1	TRBJ2-3	TRBD2	CSVLTDGLAGGAPPYF	TGCAGCGTCCTGACGGATGGACTAGCGGGAGGGGCTCCCCCGTATTTT
few	TRBV20-1	TRBJ2-7	TRBD2	CSASLAGDSYEQYF	TGCAGTGCTAGTTTAGCGGGAGATTCCTACGAGCAGTACTTC
NA	TRBV5-5	TRBJ2-1	TRBD1	CASSLRGSGTGVNEQFF	TGTGCCAGCAGCTTGAGAGGAAGTGGGACAGGGGTCAATGAGCAGTTCTTC
NA	TRBV6-2/TRBV6-3	TRBJ2-1	TRBD2	CASSYVLAGPPYNEQFF	TGTGCCAGCAGTTACGTGCTAGCGGGTCCACCCTACAATGAGCAGTTCTTC
few	TRBV10-3	TRBJ2-5	NA	CAISEPRDQETQYF	TGTGCCATCAGTGAGCCCCGGGACCAAGAGACCCAGTACTTC
few	TRBV10-3	TRBJ1-1	NA	CAIRGSLATQDGGEAFF	TGTGCCATCAGGGGCTCATTGGCGACGCAGGACGGTGGTGAAGCTTTCTTT
NA	TRBV20-1	TRBJ2-2	NA	CSAREGLSGTGELFF	TGCAGTGCTAGAGAGGGGCTCAGTGGCACCGGGGAGCTGTTTTTT
NA	TRBV2	TRBJ2-1	TRBD2	CASSEGSGRVEQFF	TGTGCCAGCAGTGAGGGTAGCGGGAGGGTTGAGCAGTTCTTC
NA	TRBV2	TRBJ2-3	TRBD2	CASKRGLTDTQYF	TGTGCCAGCAAGCGGGGTCTCACAGATACGCAGTATTTT
NA	TRBV24-1	TRBJ2-3	NA	CATSDFGDTQYF	TGTGCCACCAGTGATTTCGGAGATACGCAGTATTTT
few	TRBV5-1	TRBJ2-1	TRBD2	CASRSEGLAGGRSYNEQFF	TGCGCCAGCAGATCAGAGGGACTAGCGGGAGGGCGATCCTACAATGAGCAGTTCTTC
once	TRBV5-1	TRBJ2-2	NA	CASSSRQDGTGELFF	TGCGCCAGCAGCTCCCGACAGGATGGCACCGGGGAGCTGTTTTTT
many	TRBV24-1	TRBJ2-3	NA	CATSDYSSPSTDTQYF	TGTGCCACCAGTGATTATTCCAGCCCTAGCACAGATACGCAGTATTTT
few	TRBV14	TRBJ2-7	NA	CASSLSLTSYEQYF	TGTGCCAGCAGCCTATCCCTCACTTCCTACGAGCAGTACTTC
NA	TRBV5-1	TRBJ2-1	TRBD2	CASSFILAGRYHEQFF	TGCGCCAGCAGCTTCATACTAGCGGGAAGGTACCATGAGCAGTTCTTC
NA	TRBV18	TRBJ2-7	TRBD2	CASSPRLGTSGRVYEQYF	TGTGCCAGCTCACCAAGGCTCGGGACTAGCGGGAGAGTGTACGAGCAGTACTTC
few	TRBV15	TRBJ2-3	TRBD1	CATSRVPTGVRTDTQYF	TGTGCCACCAGCAGAGTCCCGACAGGGGTTCGCACAGATACGCAGTATTTT
few	TRBV20-1	TRBJ2-1	NA	CSAREGQNEQFF	TGCAGTGCTAGAGAAGGACAGAATGAGCAGTTCTTC
few	TRBV5-1	TRBJ2-3	NA	CASSTGPGGDTQYF	TGCGCCAGCAGCACGGGCCCCGGAGGAGATACGCAGTATTTT
NA	TRBV4-2	TRBJ2-1	NA	CASSQLQLSRGGFYNEQFF	TGTGCCAGCAGCCAGTTACAGCTTAGCCGGGGTGGTTTTTACAATGAGCAGTTCTTC
NA	TRBV7-2	TRBJ1-5	NA	CASSLAPFSNQPQHF	TGTGCCAGCAGCTTAGCCCCTTTTAGCAATCAGCCCCAGCATTTT
NA	TRBV28	TRBJ2-7	TRBD2	CASIRASGSYEQYF	TGTGCCAGCATTCGGGCTAGCGGGTCCTACGAGCAGTACTTC
NA	TRBV27	TRBJ2-1	TRBD2	CASSSTSGEQFF	TGTGCCAGCAGCTCCACTAGCGGTGAGCAGTTCTTC
once	TRBV28	TRBJ2-7	NA	CASSLFRVEAGSPTYEQYF	TGTGCCAGCAGTTTATTCCGAGTGGAGGCGGGATCCCCGACCTACGAGCAGTACTTC
NA	TRBV5-1	TRBJ1-4	NA	CASSLGGNTNEKLFF	TGCGCCAGCAGCTTAGGAGGGAATACTAATGAAAAACTGTTTTTT
NA	TRBV15	TRBJ2-5	NA	CATSRDRAGTQYF	TGTGCCACCAGCAGAGATCGTGCGGGGACCCAGTACTTC
few	TRBV9	TRBJ1-2	NA	CASSVRGGSLHYGYTF	TGTGCCAGCAGCGTGAGGGGTGGGTCCCTCCACTATGGCTACACCTTC
few	TRBV4-1	TRBJ2-1	TRBD2	CASSPEGLVYNEQFF	TGCGCCAGCAGCCCCGAAGGACTAGTCTACAATGAGCAGTTCTTC
few	TRBV12-3/TRBV12-4	TRBJ1-1	NA	CASSFTVGTEAFF	TGTGCCAGCAGTTTCACGGTAGGCACTGAAGCTTTCTTT
NA	TRBV20-1	TRBJ1-5	NA	CSAWTPDSNQPQHF	TGCAGTGCTTGGACACCCGATAGCAATCAGCCCCAGCATTTT
few	TRBV4-2	TRBJ2-3	NA	CASSQGLRGPGTDTQYF	TGTGCCAGCAGCCAAGGGCTCCGGGGACCAGGCACAGATACGCAGTATTTT
few	TRBV28	TRBJ2-1	NA	CASIKLGYNEQFF	TGTGCCAGCATAAAGCTGGGGTACAATGAGCAGTTCTTC
NA	TRBV5-1	TRBJ2-2	NA	CASSSGGAGSGGLFF	TGCGCCAGCAGCTCCGGAGGGGCAGGTTCCGGGGGGCTGTTTTTT
NA	TRBV5-6	TRBJ2-5	TRBD1	CASSLLDRPLETQYF	TGTGCCAGCAGCTTGCTGGACAGGCCCCTGGAGACCCAGTACTTC
NA	TRBV5-1	TRBJ2-6	TRBD1	CASSLYPGGVAGANVLTF	TGCGCCAGCAGCTTGTATCCAGGGGGCGTAGCTGGGGCCAACGTCCTGACTTTC
NA	TRBV19	TRBJ2-1	NA	CASSILAQGGNEQFF	TGTGCCAGTAGTATTCTAGCCCAGGGTGGCAATGAGCAGTTCTTC
NA	TRBV12-3/TRBV12-4	TRBJ2-2	NA	CASSLANGELFF	TGTGCCAGCAGTTTAGCCAACGGGGAGCTGTTTTTT
NA	TRBV12-3/TRBV12-4	TRBJ2-7	TRBD2	CASSLGLAGGSLQQYF	TGTGCCAGCAGTTTGGGGCTAGCGGGAGGCTCTCTCCAGCAGTACTTC
few	TRBV11-2	TRBJ2-7	TRBD2	CASSLGGSRIYEQYF	TGTGCCAGCAGCTTAGGCGGGAGTCGGATTTACGAGCAGTACTTC
NA	TRBV11-1	TRBJ1-6	NA	CASSSTTQGYGSPLHF	TGTGCCAGCAGCTCCACAACACAGGGTTATGGTTCACCCCTCCACTTT
NA	TRBV7-3	TRBJ2-2	TRBD2	CASSSQTSVKTGELFF	TGTGCCAGCAGCTCCCAGACTAGCGTGAAGACCGGGGAGCTGTTTTTT
NA	TRBV5-1	TRBJ1-2	NA	CASSSSDSSLGYGYTF	TGCGCCAGCAGCTCGTCAGACAGCTCCCTCGGCTATGGCTACACCTTC
NA	TRBV28	TRBJ2-6	NA	CASSPLEAGRDSGANVLTF	TGTGCCAGCAGCCCCCTGGAGGCAGGGCGAGACTCTGGGGCCAACGTCCTGACTTTC
NA	TRBV27	TRBJ2-3	NA	CASNPFGGVSTDTQYF	TGTGCCAGCAATCCCTTCGGGGGTGTTAGCACAGATACGCAGTATTTT
NA	TRBV7-2	TRBJ1-3	NA	CASSLVGTAGNTIYF	TGTGCCAGCAGCTTAGTCGGGACGGCTGGAAACACCATATATTTT
NA	TRBV27	TRBJ2-1	NA	CASRHRDSLNEQFF	TGTGCCAGCAGACACCGGGACTCTCTCAATGAGCAGTTCTTC
once	TRBV2	TRBJ2-7	TRBD1	CASSEWTGAYEQYF	TGTGCCAGCAGTGAATGGACAGGGGCATACGAGCAGTACTTC
few	TRBV7-2	TRBJ2-4	TRBD2	CASSLASGISNIQYF	TGTGCCAGCAGCTTAGCCAGCGGGATTTCTAACATTCAGTACTTC